The TCR beta chain under discussion was sequenced for a study of cytomegalovirus exposure and HLA in healthy donors. Study findings and constraints: It was confirmed in vitro that three of the CMV-associated chains were specific for CMV antigens.

Regarding this clone: Its target is unknown.

An approximately 130-subject validation cohort, separate from the roughly 680-subject first cohort, supplied the donors. Method: immunoSEQ multiplex PCR; TCRdb's copy keeps in-frame clones and lacks some. Among around 54,000 clones listed, roughly nine tenths were seen once. The CDR3 is made up of 15 amino acids. CDR1 and CDR2 from the germline V gene are MNHNS and SASEGT. Deletions cut 4 bases from V and 3 bases from J, with 15 bases between. The chain recombines TRBV6-1 with TRBJ1-2; D may be TRBD1 (6 bases). The sequencing input was PBMCs. The sequence was obtained from a woman younger than 30 in good health and CMV-seropositive. The CDR3 protein is CASSGTGQLDYGYTF. CDR3 nucleotides: TGTGCCAGCAGTGGTACAGGACAGCTTGACTATGGCTACACCTTC.